This record concerns one TCR beta chain sequence. Its cognate antigen is unknown. Pooled samples include second doses given at about 4 or 12 weeks. Some clones are missing from TCRdb's copy, which holds only in-frame ones; the method was immunoSEQ multiplex PCR. The sample lists 150,000 to 200,000 clones; just over 90% were seen once. This sample is drawn from a study of T cell responses to AZD1222 COVID-19 vaccine. Study outcomes and limitations: Targets within unmutated variant regions were reportedly found for nearly half of spike-specific TCRs.

This CDR3 is built from 15 residues. Germline trimming cut 3 bases from V and 6 bases from J; bases unmatched to any gene: 3. Per the germline V gene, CDR1 is MNHNS and CDR2 is SASEGT. This clonotype was sampled from an adult who received the AZD1222 COVID-19 vaccine. The chain couples TRBV6-1 to TRBJ2-2, with 11 bases that match TRBD2. The sample here was peripheral blood, taken 28 days after the second AZD1222 dose. The CDR3 region has the DNA TGTGCCAGCAGTGACCTAGCGGGGGGAGCCGGGGAGCTGTTTTTT. This sequence encodes CASSDLAGGAGELFF.